This T cell receptor (beta chain) was sequenced during a study of CD8+CD57+ T cells in acquired aplastic anemia. About the research overall: Mean DNA quantity obtained from sorted CD4+ and CD8+ cells was about 3.5 ug.

Profiles of TCR beta VDJ and CDR3 were generated from a genomic DNA template. TCRdb called the reads again in MiXCR, with one record for every CDR3 protein. This table has around 190,000 distinct CDR3 sequences, about 53% appearing once. A remark on this clonotype: Lacking the conserved final phenylalanine or tryptophan, this CDR3 likely reflects a read error.

The clonotype comes from a human donor in good health, serving as a control. The sample comprised sorted CD4+, CD8+, or CD8+CD57+ T cells (not recorded which) from PBMCs.

The CDR3 DNA is TGTGCCAGCAGTGTAGGGGGGGACCACACTGAGGCTTTCCTT. Protein product: CASSVGGDHTEAFL. The chain joins TRBV2 to TRBJ1-1; maybe TRBD1 (6 bases). Germline V gene data show CDR1 as SNHLY and CDR2 as FYNNEI. The CDR3 contains 14 residues.